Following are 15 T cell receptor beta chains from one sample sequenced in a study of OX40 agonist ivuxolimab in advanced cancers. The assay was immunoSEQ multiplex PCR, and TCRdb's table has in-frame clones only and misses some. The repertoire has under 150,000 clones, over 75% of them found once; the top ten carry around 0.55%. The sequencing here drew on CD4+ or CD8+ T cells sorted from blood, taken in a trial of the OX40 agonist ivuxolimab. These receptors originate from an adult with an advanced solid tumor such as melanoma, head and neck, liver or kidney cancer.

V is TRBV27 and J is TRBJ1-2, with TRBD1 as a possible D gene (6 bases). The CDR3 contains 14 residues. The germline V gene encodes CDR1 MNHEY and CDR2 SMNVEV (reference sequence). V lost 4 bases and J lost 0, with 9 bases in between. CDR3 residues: CASSWGPANYGYTF. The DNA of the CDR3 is TGTGCCAGCAGTTGGGGGCCAGCTAACTATGGCTACACCTTC.

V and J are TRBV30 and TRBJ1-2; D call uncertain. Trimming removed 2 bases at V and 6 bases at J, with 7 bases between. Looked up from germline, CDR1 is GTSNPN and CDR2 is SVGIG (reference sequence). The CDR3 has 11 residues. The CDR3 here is CAWSTANGYTF. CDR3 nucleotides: TGTGCCTGGAGTACGGCTAATGGCTACACCTTC.

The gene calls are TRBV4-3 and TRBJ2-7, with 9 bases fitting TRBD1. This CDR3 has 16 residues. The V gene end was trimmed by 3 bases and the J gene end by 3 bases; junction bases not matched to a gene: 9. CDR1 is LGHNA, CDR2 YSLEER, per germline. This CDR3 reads CASSHDSGTGSYEQYF. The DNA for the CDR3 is TGCGCCAGCAGCCATGATTCCGGGACAGGGAGCTACGAGCAGTACTTC.

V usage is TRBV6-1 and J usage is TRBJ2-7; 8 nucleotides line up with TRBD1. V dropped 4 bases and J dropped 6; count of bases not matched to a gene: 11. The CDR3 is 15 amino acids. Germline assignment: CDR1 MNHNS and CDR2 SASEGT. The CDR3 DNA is TGTGCCAGCAGTGCTGTCTCCCAGGGGGCTACCGAGCAGTACTTC. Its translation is CASSAVSQGATEQYF.

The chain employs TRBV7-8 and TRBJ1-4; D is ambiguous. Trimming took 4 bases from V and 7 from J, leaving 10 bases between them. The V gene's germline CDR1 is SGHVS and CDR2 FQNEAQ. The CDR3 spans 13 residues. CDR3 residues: CASSWPLREKLFF. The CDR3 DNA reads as TGTGCCAGCAGCTGGCCACTGCGTGAAAAACTGTTTTTT.

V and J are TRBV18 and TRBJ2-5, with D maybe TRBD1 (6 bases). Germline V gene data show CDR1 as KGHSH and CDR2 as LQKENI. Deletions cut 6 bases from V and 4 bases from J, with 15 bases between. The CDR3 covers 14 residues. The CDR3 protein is CASSPKGVPETQYF. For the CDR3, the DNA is TGTGCCAGCTCCCCGAAGGGGGTTCCAGAGACCCAGTACTTC. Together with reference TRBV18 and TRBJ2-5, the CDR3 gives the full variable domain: NAGVMQNPRHLVRRRGQEARLRCSPMKGHSHVYWYRQLPEEGLKFMVYLQKENIIDESGMPKERFSAEFPKEGPSILRIQQVVRGDSAAYFCASSPKGVPETQYFGPGTRLLVL.

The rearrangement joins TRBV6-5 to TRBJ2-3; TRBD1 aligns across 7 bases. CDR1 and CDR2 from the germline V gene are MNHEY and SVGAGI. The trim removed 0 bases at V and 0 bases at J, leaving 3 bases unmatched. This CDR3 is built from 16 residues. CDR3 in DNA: TGTGCCAGCAGTTACTCGACAGGGCTGAGCACAGATACGCAGTATTTT. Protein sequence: CASSYSTGLSTDTQYF.

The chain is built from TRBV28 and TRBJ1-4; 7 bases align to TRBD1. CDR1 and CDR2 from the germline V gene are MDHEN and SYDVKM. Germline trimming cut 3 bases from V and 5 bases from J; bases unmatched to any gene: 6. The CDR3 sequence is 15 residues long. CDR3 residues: CASSLPGQLNEKLFF. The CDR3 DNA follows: TGTGCCAGCAGTTTGCCGGGACAGCTAAATGAAAAACTGTTTTTT.

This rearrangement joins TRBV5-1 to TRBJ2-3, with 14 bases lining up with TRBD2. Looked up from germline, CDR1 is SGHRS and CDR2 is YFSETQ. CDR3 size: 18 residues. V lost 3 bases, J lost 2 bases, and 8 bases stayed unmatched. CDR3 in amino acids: CASSSGTSGGPFTDTQYF. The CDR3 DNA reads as TGCGCCAGCAGCTCCGGGACTAGCGGGGGACCATTCACAGATACGCAGTATTTT.

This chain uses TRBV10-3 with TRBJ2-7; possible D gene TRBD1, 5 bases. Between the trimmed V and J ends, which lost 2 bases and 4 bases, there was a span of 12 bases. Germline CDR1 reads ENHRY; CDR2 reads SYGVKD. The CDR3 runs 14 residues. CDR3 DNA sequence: TGTGCCATCAGTGAGCGTAGGGGATCTTACGAGCAGTACTTC. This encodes CAISERRGSYEQYF.

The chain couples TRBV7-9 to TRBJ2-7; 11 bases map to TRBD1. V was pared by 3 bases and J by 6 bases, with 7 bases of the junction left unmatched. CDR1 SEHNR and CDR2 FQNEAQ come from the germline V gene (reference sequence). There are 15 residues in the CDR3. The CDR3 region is CASSLPGQGASEQYF. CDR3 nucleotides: TGTGCCAGCAGCTTGCCCGGACAGGGGGCGAGCGAGCAGTACTTC.

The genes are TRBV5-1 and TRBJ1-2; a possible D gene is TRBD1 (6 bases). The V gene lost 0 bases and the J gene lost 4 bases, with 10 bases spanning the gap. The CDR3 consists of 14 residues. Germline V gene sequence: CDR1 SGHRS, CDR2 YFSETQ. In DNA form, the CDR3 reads TGCGCCAGCAGCTTGGGGGAGACAGGCTATGGCTACACCTTC. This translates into CASSLGETGYGYTF.

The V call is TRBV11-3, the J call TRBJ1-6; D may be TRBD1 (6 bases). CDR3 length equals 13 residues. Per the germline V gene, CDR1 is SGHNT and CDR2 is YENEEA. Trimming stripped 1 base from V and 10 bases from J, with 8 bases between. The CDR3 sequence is CASSLVGGSPLHF. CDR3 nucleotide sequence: TGTGCCAGCAGCTTAGTAGGGGGGTCACCCCTCCACTTT.

CDR3 bases: TGTGCCAGCAGTGCCAGGGTCCTCCCTAGTTCACCCCTCCACTTT. This sequence encodes CASSARVLPSSPLHF. V gene TRBV2 combines with J gene TRBJ1-6, with D maybe TRBD1 (5 bases). Trimming left V 4 bases short and J 9 bases short, with 16 bases between. The CDR3 totals 15 residues. Germline loops: CDR1 SNHLY, CDR2 FYNNEI.

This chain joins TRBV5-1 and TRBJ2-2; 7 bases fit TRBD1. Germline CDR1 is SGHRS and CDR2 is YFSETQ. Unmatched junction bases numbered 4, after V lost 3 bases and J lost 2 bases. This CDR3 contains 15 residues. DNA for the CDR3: TGCGCCAGCAGCTCCGACAGGGCCAACACCGGGGAGCTGTTTTTT. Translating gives CASSSDRANTGELFF.